This T cell receptor beta chain was sequenced during a study of blood T cell repertoires in COVID-19. Overall study: Sites in the United States, Italy and Spain provided acute and convalescent COVID-19 samples. PBMCs, B-cell-depleted T cells, or T cells were the source of the cDNA or gDNA that made up the material.

Original handling: The assay estimated nucleated cells by amplifying reference gene primers. Some clones are missing from TCRdb's copy, which holds only in-frame ones; the method was immunoSEQ multiplex PCR. For V, J and clone size, that table is used; D and trimming come from the DNA. The table has roughly 90,000 clones, 70% to 90% seen once. CDR3 length: 15 amino acids. The germline V gene has CDR1 MNHEY and CDR2 SMNVEV (reference sequence). Trimming cost V 3 bases and J 1 base, with 12 bases left between them. The chain employs TRBV27 and TRBJ1-1; tentatively, D is TRBD1 (5 bases). The source material was peripheral blood. The clonotype comes from a man aged 45-65 years with acute or convalescent COVID-19. The CDR3 coding sequence is TGTGCCAGCAGTTTGGGGGGGGGAACGAACACTGAAGCTTTCTTT. Its protein product is CASSLGGGTNTEAFF.